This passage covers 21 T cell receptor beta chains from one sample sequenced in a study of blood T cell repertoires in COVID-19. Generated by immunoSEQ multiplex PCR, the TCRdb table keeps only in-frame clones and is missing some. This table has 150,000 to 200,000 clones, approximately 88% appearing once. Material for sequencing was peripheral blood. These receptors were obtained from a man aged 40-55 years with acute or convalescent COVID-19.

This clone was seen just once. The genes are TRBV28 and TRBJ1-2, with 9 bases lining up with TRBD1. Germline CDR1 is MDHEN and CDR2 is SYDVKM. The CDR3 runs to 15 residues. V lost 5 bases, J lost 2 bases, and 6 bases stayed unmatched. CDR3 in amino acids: CASSGEDRGNYGYTF. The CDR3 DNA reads TGTGCCAGCAGTGGGGAGGACAGGGGCAACTATGGCTACACCTTC.

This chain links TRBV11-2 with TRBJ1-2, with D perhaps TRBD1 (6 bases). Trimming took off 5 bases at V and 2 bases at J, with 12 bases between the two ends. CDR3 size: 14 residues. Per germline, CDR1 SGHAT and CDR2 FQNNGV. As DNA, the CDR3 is TGTGCCAGCAGCGCCTTGGGGGCCAACTATGGCTACACCTTC. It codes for CASSALGANYGYTF. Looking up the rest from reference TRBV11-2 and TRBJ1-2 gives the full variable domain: EAGVAQSPRYKIIEKRQSVAFWCNPISGHATLYWYQQILGQGPKLLIQFQNNGVVDDSQLPKDRFSAERLKGVDSTLKIQPAKLEDSAVYLCASSALGANYGYTFGSGTRLTVV.

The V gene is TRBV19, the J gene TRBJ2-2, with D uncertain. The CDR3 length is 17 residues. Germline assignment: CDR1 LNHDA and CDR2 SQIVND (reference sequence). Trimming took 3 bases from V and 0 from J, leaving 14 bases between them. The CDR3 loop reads CASSIPLIATNTGELFF. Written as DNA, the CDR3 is TGTGCCAGTAGTATCCCCCTTATAGCTACGAACACCGGGGAGCTGTTTTTT.

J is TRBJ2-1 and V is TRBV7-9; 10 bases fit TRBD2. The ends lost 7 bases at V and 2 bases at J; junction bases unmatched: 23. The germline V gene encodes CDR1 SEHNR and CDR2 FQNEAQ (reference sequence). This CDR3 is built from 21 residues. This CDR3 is CASTSVFGLADNLGTYNEQFF. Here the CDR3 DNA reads TGTGCCAGCACCTCAGTCTTCGGACTAGCGGACAATTTAGGGACCTACAATGAGCAGTTCTTC.

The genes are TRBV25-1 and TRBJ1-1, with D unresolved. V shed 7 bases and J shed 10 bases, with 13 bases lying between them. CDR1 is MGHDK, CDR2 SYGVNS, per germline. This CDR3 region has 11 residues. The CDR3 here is CASTGGLGAFF. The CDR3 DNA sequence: TGTGCCAGCACGGGCGGGCTCGGAGCTTTCTTT.

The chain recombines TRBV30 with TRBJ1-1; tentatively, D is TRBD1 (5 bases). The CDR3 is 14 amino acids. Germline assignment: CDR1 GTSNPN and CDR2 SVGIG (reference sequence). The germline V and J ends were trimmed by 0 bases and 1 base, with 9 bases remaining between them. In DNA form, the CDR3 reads TGTGCCTGGAGTGTAAGGGGATGGAACACTGAAGCTTTCTTT. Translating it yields CAWSVRGWNTEAFF.

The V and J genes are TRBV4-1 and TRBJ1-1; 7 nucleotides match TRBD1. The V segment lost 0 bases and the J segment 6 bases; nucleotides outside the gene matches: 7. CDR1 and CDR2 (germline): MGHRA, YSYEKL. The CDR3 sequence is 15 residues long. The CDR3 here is CASSQDREGAAEAFF. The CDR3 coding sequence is TGCGCCAGCAGCCAAGATCGAGAGGGGGCGGCTGAAGCTTTCTTT.

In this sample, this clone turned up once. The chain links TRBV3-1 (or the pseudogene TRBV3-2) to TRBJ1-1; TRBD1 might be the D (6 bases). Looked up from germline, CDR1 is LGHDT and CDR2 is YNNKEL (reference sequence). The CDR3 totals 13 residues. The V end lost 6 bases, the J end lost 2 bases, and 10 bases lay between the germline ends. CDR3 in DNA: TGTGCCAGCAGAGGCAGGGGAAACACTGAAGCTTTCTTT. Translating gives CASRGRGNTEAFF.

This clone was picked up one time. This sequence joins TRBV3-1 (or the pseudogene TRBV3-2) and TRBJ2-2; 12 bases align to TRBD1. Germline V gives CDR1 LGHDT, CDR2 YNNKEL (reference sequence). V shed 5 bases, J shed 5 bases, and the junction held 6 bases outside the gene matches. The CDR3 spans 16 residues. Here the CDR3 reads CASSSGTGGRTGELFF. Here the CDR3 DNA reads TGTGCCAGCAGCAGTGGGACAGGGGGCCGAACCGGGGAGCTGTTTTTT.

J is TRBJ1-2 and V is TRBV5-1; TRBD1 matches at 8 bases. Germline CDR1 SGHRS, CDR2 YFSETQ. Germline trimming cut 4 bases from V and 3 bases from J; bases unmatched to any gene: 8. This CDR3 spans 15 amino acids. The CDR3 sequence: CASSAGQGDYYGYTF. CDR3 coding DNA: TGCGCCAGCAGCGCCGGACAGGGCGATTACTATGGCTACACCTTC.

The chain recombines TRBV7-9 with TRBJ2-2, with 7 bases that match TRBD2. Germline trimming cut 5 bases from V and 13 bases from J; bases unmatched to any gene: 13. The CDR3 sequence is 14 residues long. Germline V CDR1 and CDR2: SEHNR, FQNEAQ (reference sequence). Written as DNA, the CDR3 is TGTGCCAGCAGCCCCCTTGGGGGGGGACCAGGGCTGTTTTTT. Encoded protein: CASSPLGGGPGLFF.

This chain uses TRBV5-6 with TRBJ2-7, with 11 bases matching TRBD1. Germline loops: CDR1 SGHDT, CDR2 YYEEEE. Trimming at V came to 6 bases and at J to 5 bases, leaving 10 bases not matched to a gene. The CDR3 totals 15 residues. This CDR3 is CASTLGRTGGHEQYF. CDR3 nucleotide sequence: TGTGCCAGCACCCTTGGAAGGACAGGGGGCCACGAGCAGTACTTC.

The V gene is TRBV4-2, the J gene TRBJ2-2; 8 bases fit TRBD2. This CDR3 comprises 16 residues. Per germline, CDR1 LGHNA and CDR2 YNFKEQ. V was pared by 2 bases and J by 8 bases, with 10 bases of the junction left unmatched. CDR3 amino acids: CASSQKAGGEGGELFF. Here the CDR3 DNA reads TGTGCCAGCAGCCAAAAGGCGGGGGGCGAGGGAGGGGAGCTGTTTTTT.

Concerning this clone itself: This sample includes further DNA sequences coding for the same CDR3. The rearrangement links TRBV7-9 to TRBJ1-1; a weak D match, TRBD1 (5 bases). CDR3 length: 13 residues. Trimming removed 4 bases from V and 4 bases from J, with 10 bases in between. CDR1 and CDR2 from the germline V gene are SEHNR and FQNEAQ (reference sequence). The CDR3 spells CASSSQGGTEAFF. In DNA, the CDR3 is TGTGCCAGCAGCTCTCAGGGCGGCACTGAAGCTTTCTTT.

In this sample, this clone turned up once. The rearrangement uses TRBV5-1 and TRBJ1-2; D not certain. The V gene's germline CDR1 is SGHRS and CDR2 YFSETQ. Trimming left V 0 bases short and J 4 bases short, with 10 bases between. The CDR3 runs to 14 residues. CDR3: CASSLAPGFYGYTF. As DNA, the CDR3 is TGCGCCAGCAGCTTGGCCCCAGGATTCTATGGCTACACCTTC.

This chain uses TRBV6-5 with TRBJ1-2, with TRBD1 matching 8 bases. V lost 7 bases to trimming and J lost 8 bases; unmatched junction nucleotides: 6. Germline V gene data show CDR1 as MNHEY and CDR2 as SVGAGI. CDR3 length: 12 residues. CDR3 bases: TGTGCCAGCAAAACAGGGGGATACGGCTACACCTTC. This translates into CASKTGGYGYTF.

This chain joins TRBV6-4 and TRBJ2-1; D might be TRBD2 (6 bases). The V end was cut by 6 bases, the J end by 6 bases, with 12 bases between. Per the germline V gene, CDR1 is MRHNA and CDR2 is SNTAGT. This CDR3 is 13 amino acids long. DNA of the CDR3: TGTGCCAGCAGCCCAGACGGGGGCAATGAGCAGTTCTTC. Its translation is CASSPDGGNEQFF.

The CDR3 region is CASSFLTGGETQYF. CDR3 in DNA: TGCGCCAGCAGCTTTCTGACAGGTGGAGAGACCCAGTACTTC. The V gene is TRBV5-1, the J gene TRBJ2-5; D perhaps matches TRBD1 (6 bases). The ends were cut back, 2 bases at V and 4 bases at J, with 12 bases in the middle. The CDR3 runs 14 residues. Germline CDR1 SGHRS, CDR2 YFSETQ.

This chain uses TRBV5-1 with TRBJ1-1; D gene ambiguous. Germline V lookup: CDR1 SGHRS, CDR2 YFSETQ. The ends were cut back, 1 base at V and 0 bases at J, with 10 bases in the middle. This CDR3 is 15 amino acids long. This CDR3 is CASSLSQALNTEAFF. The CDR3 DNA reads TGCGCCAGCAGCTTGTCCCAGGCGTTGAACACTGAAGCTTTCTTT.

The CDR3 region has the DNA TGTGCCACCCGGGCGGGGGCCTCCTACGAGCAGTACTTC. Translation gives CATRAGASYEQYF. This sequence joins TRBV28 and TRBJ2-7, with D possibly TRBD2 on 7 matching bases. Trimming shortened V by 10 bases and J by 0 bases, and 13 bases separated the two germline ends. There are 13 residues in the CDR3. Germline values: CDR1 MDHEN, CDR2 SYDVKM.

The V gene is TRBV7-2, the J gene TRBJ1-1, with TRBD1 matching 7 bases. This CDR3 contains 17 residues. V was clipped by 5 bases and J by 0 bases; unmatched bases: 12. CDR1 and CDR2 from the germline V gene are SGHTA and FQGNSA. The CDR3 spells CASSTRQGPHMNTEAFF. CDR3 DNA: TGTGCCAGCAGCACTCGACAGGGTCCCCACATGAACACTGAAGCTTTCTTT.